This TCR beta chain originates from a study of human T cells and chemical hapten exposure. TCRdb itself ran the RACE reads through MiXCR, one entry per CDR3 protein. The profile covers fewer than 50,000 distinct CDR3 sequences, with about 4% appearing a single time and approximately 5% taken by the ten largest. Time point: healthy volunteer bleed at 6 weeks. Unfractionated whole blood yielded the extracted total RNA. The CDR3 runs to 15 residues. V was shortened by 4 bases and J by 3 bases, with 15 bases between the two germline ends. The germline gives CDR1 MNHEY, CDR2 SVGAGI. This TCR came from a human donor in good health. Some clones in this sample may be carry-over from other donors' samples. This chain connects TRBV6-5 to TRBJ1-2; a weak D match, TRBD1 (5 bases). Source material: whole blood. CDR3 coding DNA: TGTGCCAGCAGTTCATGGGACGGGGGATACTATGGCTACACCTTC. Amino acids: CASSSWDGGYYGYTF.